Listed here is a single TCR beta chain. Sequencing was performed with immunoSEQ multiplex PCR; in TCRdb, only in-frame clones are kept and a portion is missing. The table includes about 260,000 clones, 85% to 95% detected once. This record belongs to a study of blood T cell repertoires in COVID-19. Sequencing was carried out using PBMCs or T cells enriched from blood (not recorded which). This receptor was obtained from a man aged 35 to 55 who had been exposed to COVID-19.

The CDR3 loop is CSVTSSGANVLTF. CDR3 bases: TGCAGCGTTACATCCTCTGGGGCCAACGTCCTGACTTTC. The V gene is TRBV29-1, the J gene TRBJ2-6, with D unclear. Trimming pared 5 bases from V and 0 bases from J, leaving 5 bases between. In germline, CDR1 is SQVTM, CDR2 ANQGSEA. This CDR3 is built from 13 residues.